The T cell receptor (beta chain) described here comes from a study of T cell repertoires in ileal Crohn's disease. Trimming removed 0 bases at V and 0 bases at J, with 11 bases between. There are 16 residues in the CDR3. Germline CDR1 is SGHDT and CDR2 is YYEEEE. Note on this clone: Its matching antigen is unknown.

Findings of the study overall: Clonal expansions were more frequent in active smokers than non-smokers at surgery.

TCRdb keeps only in-frame clones here, not all; method: immunoSEQ multiplex PCR. The sample yields fewer than 3,000 clones, under 85% seen once. This sample's time point: neoterminal ileum biopsy at postoperative endoscopy, about 6 months after surgery. Included were adult ileal or ileocolonic Crohn's patients indicated for ileocolonic resection. Material: ileal tissue. This TCR derives from an adult with Crohn's disease. This chain uses TRBV5-6 with TRBJ2-3; possibly TRBD2 for D (6 bases). CDR3 sequence (DNA): TGTGCCAGCAGCTTGGGACTCGGGAGTAGCACAGATACGCAGTATTTT. Amino acid sequence: CASSLGLGSSTDTQYF.